This T cell receptor beta chain was obtained from a study of shared clonotypes between healthy human individuals. Whole-study results and caveats: Of the naive CD4 clonotypes, approximately 5% were shared across a handful of donors.

The genomic DNA of each subset was split evenly across several immunoSEQ plates. The repertoire was sequenced with immunoSEQ multiplex PCR; TCRdb's copy has only in-frame clones and lacks some. This sample has a few million clones; roughly 92% occur once, and the top ten carry 0.3% to 0.45%. Notes on this clone: Its antigen is undetermined.

The CDR3 runs 15 residues. Germline V gives CDR1 SGHNT, CDR2 YYREEE (reference sequence). The ends were cut back, 4 bases at V and 0 bases at J, with 14 bases in the middle. The source material was naive CD4+ T cells from PBMCs. Specified subset: CD45RA+ positively selected. The TCR was taken from a man younger than 30 in good health. Some clones in this sample may be carry-over from other donors' samples. The V and J genes are TRBV5-4 and TRBJ2-7; D call uncertain. The CDR3 DNA is TGTGCCAGCAGCCGCCGTGTGCAGGACTCCTACGAGCAGTACTTC. This encodes CASSRRVQDSYEQYF.